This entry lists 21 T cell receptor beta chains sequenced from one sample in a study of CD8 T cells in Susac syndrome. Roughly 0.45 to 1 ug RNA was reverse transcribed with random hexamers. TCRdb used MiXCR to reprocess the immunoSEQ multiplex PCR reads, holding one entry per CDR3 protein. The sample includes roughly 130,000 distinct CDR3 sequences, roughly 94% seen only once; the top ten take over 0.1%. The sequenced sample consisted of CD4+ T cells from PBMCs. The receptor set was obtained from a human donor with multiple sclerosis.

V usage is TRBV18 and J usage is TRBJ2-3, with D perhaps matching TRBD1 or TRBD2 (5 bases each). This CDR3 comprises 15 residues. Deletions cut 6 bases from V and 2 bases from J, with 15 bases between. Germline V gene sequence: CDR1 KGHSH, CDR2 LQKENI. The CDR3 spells CASSPGASFTDTQYF. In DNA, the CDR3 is TGTGCCAGCTCCCCCGGGGCTAGCTTCACAGATACGCAGTATTTT.

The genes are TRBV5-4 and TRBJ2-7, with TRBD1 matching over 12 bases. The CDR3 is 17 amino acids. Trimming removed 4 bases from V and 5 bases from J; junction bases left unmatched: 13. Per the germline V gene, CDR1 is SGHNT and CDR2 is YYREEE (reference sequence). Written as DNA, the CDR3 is TGTGCCAGCAGCCCGGAGGCATGGGGACAGGGGGCCCACGAGCAGTACTTC. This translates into CASSPEAWGQGAHEQYF.

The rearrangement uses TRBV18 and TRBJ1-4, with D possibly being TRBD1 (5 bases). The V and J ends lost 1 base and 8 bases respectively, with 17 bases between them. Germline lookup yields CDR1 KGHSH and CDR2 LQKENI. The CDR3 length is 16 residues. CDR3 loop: CASSPRRDQGGEKLFF. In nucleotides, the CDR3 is TGTGCCAGCTCACCACGTCGGGACCAGGGAGGGGAAAAACTGTTTTTT.

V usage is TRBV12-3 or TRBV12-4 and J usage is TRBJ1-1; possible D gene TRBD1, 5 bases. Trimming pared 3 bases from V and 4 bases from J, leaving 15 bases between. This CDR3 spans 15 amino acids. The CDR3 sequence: CASSLSGSMGTEAFF. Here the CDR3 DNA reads TGTGCCAGCAGTTTGTCAGGGAGCATGGGCACTGAAGCTTTCTTT.

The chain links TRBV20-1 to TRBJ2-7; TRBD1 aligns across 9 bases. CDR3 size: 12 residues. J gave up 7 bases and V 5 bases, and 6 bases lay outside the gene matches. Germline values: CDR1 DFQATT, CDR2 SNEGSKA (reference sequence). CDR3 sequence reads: CSASQGAGEQYF. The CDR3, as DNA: TGCAGTGCTTCACAGGGGGCGGGTGAGCAGTACTTC.

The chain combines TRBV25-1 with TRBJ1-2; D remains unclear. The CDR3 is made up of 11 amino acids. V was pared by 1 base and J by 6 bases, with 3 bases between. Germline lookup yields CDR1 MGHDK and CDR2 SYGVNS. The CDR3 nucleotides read TGTGCCAGCAGTGAATCAGATGGCTACACCTTC. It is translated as CASSESDGYTF.

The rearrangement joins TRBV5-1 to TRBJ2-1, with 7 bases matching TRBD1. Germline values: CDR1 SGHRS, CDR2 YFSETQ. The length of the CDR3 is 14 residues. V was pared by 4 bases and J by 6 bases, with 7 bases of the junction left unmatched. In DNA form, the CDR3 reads TGCGCCAGCAGCGCCCGACAGGGTGGCAATGAGCAGTTCTTC. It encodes CASSARQGGNEQFF.

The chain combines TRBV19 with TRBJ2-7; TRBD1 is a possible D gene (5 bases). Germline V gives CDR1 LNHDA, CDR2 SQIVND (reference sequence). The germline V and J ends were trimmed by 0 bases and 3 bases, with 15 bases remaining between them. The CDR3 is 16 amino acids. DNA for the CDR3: TGTGCCAGTAGTATAGACTCTGCGACAGTTAACTACGAGCAGTACTTC. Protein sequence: CASSIDSATVNYEQYF.

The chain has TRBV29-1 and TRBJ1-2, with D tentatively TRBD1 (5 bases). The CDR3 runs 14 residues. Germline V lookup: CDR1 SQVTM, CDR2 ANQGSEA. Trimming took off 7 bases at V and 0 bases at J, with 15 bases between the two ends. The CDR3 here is CSADMGGPNYGYTF. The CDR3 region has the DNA TGCAGCGCCGACATGGGGGGTCCTAACTATGGCTACACCTTC.

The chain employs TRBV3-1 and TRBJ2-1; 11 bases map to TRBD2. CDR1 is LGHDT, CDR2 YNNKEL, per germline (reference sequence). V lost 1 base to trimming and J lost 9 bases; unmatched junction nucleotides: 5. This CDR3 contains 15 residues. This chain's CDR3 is CASSQAELAGVEQFF. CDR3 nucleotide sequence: TGTGCCAGCAGCCAAGCAGAACTAGCGGGAGTTGAGCAGTTCTTC.

DNA of the CDR3: TGTGCCAGCAGCCAAGCAATAGGAAAAACAGGGGGCGCTGACGGGGAGCTGTTTTTT. Translated, it gives CASSQAIGKTGGADGELFF. The chain recombines TRBV3-1 with TRBJ2-2; 9 bases are a match to TRBD1. The germline V gene has CDR1 LGHDT and CDR2 YNNKEL (reference sequence). The CDR3 contains 19 residues. The J segment lost 7 bases and the V segment lost 1 base, leaving 16 bases of the junction unmatched. The full variable domain, completed using reference TRBV3-1 and TRBJ2-2, is DTAVSQTPKYLVTQMGNDKSIKCEQNLGHDTMYWYKQDSKKFLKIMFSYNNKELIINETVPNRFSPKSPDKAHLNLHINSLELGDSAVYFCASSQAIGKTGGADGELFFGEGSRLTVL.

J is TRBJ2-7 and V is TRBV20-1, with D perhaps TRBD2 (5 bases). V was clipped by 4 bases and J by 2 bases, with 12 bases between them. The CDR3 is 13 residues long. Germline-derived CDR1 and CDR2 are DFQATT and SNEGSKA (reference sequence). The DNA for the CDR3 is TGCAGTGCTACTACACCGGAGGCCTACGAGCAGTACTTC. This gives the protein CSATTPEAYEQYF.

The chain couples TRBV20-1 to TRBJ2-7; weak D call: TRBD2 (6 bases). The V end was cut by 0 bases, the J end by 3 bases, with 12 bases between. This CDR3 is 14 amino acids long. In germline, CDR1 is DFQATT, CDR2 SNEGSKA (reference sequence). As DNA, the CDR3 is TGCAGTGCTAGAGATCCGCGGGGAGACTACGAGCAGTACTTC. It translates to CSARDPRGDYEQYF.

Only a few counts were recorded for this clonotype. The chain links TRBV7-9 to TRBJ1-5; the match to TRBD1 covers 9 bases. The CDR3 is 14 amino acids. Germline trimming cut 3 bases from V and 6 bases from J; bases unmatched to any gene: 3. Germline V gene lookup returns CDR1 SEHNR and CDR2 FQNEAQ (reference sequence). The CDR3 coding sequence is TGTGCCAGCAGCTTGGGACAGGGCGGTCAGCCCCAGCATTTT. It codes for CASSLGQGGQPQHF. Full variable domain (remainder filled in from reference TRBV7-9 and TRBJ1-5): DTGVSQNPRHKITKRGQNVTFRCDPISEHNRLYWYRQTLGQGPEFLTYFQNEAQLEKSRLLSDRFSAERPKGSFSTLEIQRTEQGDSAMYLCASSLGQGGQPQHFGDGTRLSIL.

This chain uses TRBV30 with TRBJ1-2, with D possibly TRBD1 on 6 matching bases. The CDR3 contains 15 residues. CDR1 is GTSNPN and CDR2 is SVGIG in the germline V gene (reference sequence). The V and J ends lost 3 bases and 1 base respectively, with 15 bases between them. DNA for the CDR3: TGTGCCTGGAGGGGCAGGGGAATTTTTAACTATGGCTACACCTTC. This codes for CAWRGRGIFNYGYTF.

CDR3 in amino acids: CASSLVSGPVPYNEQFF. The CDR3 nucleotides read TGTGCCAGCAGCTTGGTGTCGGGGCCCGTGCCCTACAATGAGCAGTTCTTC. The chain couples TRBV13 to TRBJ2-1; perhaps D is TRBD1 or TRBD2 (5 bases each). Between the trimmed V and J ends, which lost 3 bases and 2 bases, there was a span of 17 bases. Germline V gene lookup returns CDR1 PRHDT and CDR2 FYEKMQ (reference sequence). The CDR3 extends over 17 amino acids.

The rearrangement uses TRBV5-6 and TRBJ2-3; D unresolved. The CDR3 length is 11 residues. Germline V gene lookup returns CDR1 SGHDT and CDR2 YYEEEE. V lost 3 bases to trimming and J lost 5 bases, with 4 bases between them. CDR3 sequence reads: CASSSGDTQYF. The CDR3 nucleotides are TGTGCCAGCAGCTCGGGAGATACGCAGTATTTT.

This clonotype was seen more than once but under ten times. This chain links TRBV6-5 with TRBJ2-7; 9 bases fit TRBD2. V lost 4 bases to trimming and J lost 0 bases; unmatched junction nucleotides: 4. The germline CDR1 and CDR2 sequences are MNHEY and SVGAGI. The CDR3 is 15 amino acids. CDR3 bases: TGTGCCAGCAGTTTTAGCGGGGGAAGCTCCTACGAGCAGTACTTC. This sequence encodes CASSFSGGSSYEQYF.

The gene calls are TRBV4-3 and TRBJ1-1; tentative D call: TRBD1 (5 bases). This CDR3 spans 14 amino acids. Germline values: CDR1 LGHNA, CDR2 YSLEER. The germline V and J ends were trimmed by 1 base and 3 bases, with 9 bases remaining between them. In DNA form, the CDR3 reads TGCGCCAGCAGCCAAGTAGACAGCGACACTGAAGCTTTCTTT. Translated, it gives CASSQVDSDTEAFF.

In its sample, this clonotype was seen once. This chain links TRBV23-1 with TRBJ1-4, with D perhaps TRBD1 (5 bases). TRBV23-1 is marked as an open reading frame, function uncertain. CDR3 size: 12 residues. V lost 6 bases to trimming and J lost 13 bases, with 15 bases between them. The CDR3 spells CASRLPGAGLFF. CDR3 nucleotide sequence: TGCGCCAGCAGACTGCCTGGGGCGGGACTGTTTTTT.

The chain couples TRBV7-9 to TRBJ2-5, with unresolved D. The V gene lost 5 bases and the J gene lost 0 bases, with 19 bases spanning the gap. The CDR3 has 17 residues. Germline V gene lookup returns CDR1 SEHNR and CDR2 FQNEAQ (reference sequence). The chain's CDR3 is CASSPRSVSLYQETQYF. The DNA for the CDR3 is TGTGCCAGCAGCCCGAGGTCGGTTTCCCTGTACCAAGAGACCCAGTACTTC.